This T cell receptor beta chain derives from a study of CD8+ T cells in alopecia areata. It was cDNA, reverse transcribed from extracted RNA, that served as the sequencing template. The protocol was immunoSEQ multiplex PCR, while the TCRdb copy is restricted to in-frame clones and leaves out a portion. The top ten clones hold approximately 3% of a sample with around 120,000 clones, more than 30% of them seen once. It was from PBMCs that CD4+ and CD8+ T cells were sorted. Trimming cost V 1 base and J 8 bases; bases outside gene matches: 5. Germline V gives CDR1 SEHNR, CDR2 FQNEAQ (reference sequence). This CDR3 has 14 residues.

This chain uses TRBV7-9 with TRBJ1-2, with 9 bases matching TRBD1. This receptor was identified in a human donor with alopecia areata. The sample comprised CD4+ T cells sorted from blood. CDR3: CASSLDRQGGGYTF. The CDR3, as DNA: TGTGCCAGCAGCTTAGACCGACAGGGGGGAGGCTACACCTTC.